This note documents a single TCR beta chain sequence. Antigen unknown. This sample was included in a study of shared clonotypes between healthy human individuals. General observations from the study: The study sampled only blood, and tissue repertoires likely differ. Clonotype sharing levels among donors were expected to vary with sequencing depth. Among a few donors, approximately 5% of naive CD4 clonotypes were found in common.

TCRdb's table, derived via immunoSEQ multiplex PCR, lists solely in-frame clones and lacks some. In the table there are 1,400,000 or so clones, approximately 98.5% of which are singletons. Donation came from healthy HIV-negative adults that had no recent acute infections or vaccinations. The CDR3 has 14 amino acids. The germline V and J ends were trimmed by 6 bases and 4 bases, with 12 bases remaining between them. Germline CDR1 is MNHEY and CDR2 is SVGAGI. Source material: naive CD4+ T cells sorted from blood. The subset denotes: CD45RA+ positively selected. V usage is TRBV6-5 and J usage is TRBJ1-4, with D perhaps matching TRBD1 (6 bases). This TCR came from a young man in good health. The CDR3 reads CASSYTGSNEKLFF. As DNA, the CDR3 is TGTGCCAGCAGCTATACAGGGAGTAATGAAAAACTGTTTTTT.